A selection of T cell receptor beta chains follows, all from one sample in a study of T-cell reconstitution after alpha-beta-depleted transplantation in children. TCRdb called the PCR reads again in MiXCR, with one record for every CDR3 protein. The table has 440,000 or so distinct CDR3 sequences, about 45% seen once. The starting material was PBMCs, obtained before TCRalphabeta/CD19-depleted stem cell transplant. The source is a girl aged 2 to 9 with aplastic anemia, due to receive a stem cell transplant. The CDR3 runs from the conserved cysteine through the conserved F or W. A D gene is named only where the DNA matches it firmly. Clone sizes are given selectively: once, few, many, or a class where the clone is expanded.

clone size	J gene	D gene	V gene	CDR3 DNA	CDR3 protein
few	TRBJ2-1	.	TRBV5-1	TGCGCCAGCAGCTTGGCCGAAGGGACTCACAATGAGCAGTTC	CASSLAEGTHNEQF
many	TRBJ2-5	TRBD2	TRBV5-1	TGCGCCAGCAGCTTGGTCCGGGAGGTCGGGGAGACCCAGTACTTC	CASSLVREVGETQYF
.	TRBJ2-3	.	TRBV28	TGTGCCAGCAGGATACAGGGATCCACAGATACGCAGTATTTT	CASRIQGSTDTQYF
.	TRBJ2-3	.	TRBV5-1	TGCGCCAGCAGCCCTCTCCCACACAGCACAGATACGCAGTATTTT	CASSPLPHSTDTQYF
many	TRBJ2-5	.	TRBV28	TGTGCCAGCAGTTTCTGGGATAAAGAGACCCAGTACTTC	CASSFWDKETQYF
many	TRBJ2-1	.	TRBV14	TGTGCCAGCAGCCTCATGGGAGGGAGGGGGCCCAATGAGCAGTTCTTC	CASSLMGGRGPNEQFF
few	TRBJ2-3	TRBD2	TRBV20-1	TGCAGTGCTACCTCCCCCTTAGCGGGAGGAGGAGATACGCAGTATTTT	CSATSPLAGGGDTQYF
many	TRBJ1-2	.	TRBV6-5	TGTGCCAGCAGTTACTCGGCCCAGGGCTATGGCTACACCTTC	CASSYSAQGYGYTF
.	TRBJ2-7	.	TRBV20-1	TGCAGTGCTAGACCGACGGGGGCCTACGAGCAGTACTTC	CSARPTGAYEQYF
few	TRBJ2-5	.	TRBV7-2	TGTGCCAGTTCACAGGGACCACGGGAGACCCAGTACTTC	CASSQGPRETQYF
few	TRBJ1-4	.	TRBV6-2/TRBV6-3	TGTGCCAGCAAAAGCTCCGGTCCTAATGAAAAACTGTTTTTT	CASKSSGPNEKLFF
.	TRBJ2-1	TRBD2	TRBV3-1	TGTGCCAGCAAACACGGGGGGACCAATGAGCAGTTCTTC	CASKHGGTNEQFF
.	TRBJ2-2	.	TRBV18	TGTGCCAGCTCACAGGCAGGGGCGAGCACCGGGGAGCTGTTTTTT	CASSQAGASTGELFF
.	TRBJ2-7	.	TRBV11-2	TGTGCCAGCAGCTGGCAGGGCCCGGGCGAGCAGTACTTC	CASSWQGPGEQYF
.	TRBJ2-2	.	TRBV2	TGTGCCAGCAGTGATCCGCGTCCGGGGGTTTACACCGGGGAGCTGTTTTTT	CASSDPRPGVYTGELFF
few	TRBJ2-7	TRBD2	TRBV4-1	TGCGCCAGCAGCCCTGGAGGCTCCGGGACTACGGGCGAGCAGTACTTC	CASSPGGSGTTGEQYF
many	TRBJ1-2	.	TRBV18	TGTGCCAGCTCACCATCGGTCGCGGACTCTCATGGCTACACCTTC	CASSPSVADSHGYTF
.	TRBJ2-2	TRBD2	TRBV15	TGTGCCACCTCAAGAGTGGGCGGGAGCACCGGGGAGCTGTTTTTT	CATSRVGGSTGELFF
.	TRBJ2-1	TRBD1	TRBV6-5	TGTGCCAGCAGTTACTCGACCGCGACAGGGGGGGGCAATGAGCAGTTCTTC	CASSYSTATGGGNEQFF
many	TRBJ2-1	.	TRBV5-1	TGCGCCAGCAATCGCCCCAACGCGGAGCAGTTCTTC	CASNRPNAEQFF
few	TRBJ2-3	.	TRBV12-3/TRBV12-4	TGTGCCAGCAGTTTATTTCCTGGCACAGATACGCAGTATTTT	CASSLFPGTDTQYF
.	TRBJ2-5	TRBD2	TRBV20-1	TGCAGTGCTAGTAATCTAGCGGGGCGCGAGACCCAGTACTTC	CSASNLAGRETQYF
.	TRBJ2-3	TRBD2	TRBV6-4	TGTGCCAGCAGTCGGACTAGCGGGGGGGGAAGCACAGATACGCAGTATTTT	CASSRTSGGGSTDTQYF
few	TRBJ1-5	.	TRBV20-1	TGCAGTGCTAGCTTGGGTCGCGGCAATCAGCCCCAGCATTTT	CSASLGRGNQPQHF
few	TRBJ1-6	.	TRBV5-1	TGCGCCAGCAGCTTGGGCCCATCGGGCGATAATTCACCCCTCCACTTT	CASSLGPSGDNSPLHF
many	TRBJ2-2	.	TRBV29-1	TGCAGCGTTGAAGATTTTAGCGACCCAACGAACACCGGGGAGCTGTTTTTT	CSVEDFSDPTNTGELFF
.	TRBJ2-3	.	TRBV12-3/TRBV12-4	TGTGCCAGCAGGCCCTCAGGGGCCATCCTGGATCGGACGCAGTATTTT	CASRPSGAILDRTQYF
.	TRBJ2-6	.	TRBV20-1	TGCTGTGCTAGAGTGGGAGTGGGTGGGGCCAACGTCCTGACTTTC	CCARVGVGGANVLTF
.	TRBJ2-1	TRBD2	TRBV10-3	TGTGCCATCAGTGCCTTCGAGCGGGGGGATTATGAGCAGTTCTTC	CAISAFERGDYEQFF
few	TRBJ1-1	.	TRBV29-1	TGCAGCGCCGGGACAACGAACACTGAAGCTTTCTTT	CSAGTTNTEAFF
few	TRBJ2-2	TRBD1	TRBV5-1	TGCGCCAGCAGCCCGGACAGGAGGTACGGGGAGCTGTTTTTT	CASSPDRRYGELFF
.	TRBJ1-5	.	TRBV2	TGTGCCAGCAGTGACCAGGACCCCAATCAGCCCCAGCATTTT	CASSDQDPNQPQHF
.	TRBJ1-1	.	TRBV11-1	TGTGCCAGCAGTAAAACAGGGTCGGGTGAAGCTTTCTTT	CASSKTGSGEAFF
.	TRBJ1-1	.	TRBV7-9	TGTGCCAGCAGCTTACCCGGCCAGAACACTGAAGCTTTCTTT	CASSLPGQNTEAFF
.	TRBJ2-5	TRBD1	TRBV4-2	TGTGCCAGCAGCCAAGAAGGGACAGGGGAAGAGACCCAGTACTTC	CASSQEGTGEETQYF
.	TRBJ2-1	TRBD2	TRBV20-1	TGCAGTGCTAGGGCAGGTGGGCTAGCGGGGTTCAATGAGCAGTTCTTC	CSARAGGLAGFNEQFF
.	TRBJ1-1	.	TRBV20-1	TGCAGTGCTAGGGAGACCTCCACTGAAGCTTTCTTT	CSARETSTEAFF
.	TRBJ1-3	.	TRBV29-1	TGCAGCACAAAGGTTGGGTCAGGAAACACCATATATTTT	CSTKVGSGNTIYF
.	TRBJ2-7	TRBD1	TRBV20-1	TGCAGTGCCTACAGGGGGCCCCACGAGCAGTACTTC	CSAYRGPHEQYF
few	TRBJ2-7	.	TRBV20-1	TGCAGTGCCACACCAGCAACTATGCGCGGAACAATCTACGAGCAGTACTTC	CSATPATMRGTIYEQYF
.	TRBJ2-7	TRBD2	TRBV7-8	TGTGCCAGCAGCTTACTTACTAGCGGGGGGGCCTACGAGCAGTACTTC	CASSLLTSGGAYEQYF
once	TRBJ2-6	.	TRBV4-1	TGCGCCAGCAGCCAAGAGCCTCGGGAGTCTGGGGCCAACGTCCTGACTTTC	CASSQEPRESGANVLTF
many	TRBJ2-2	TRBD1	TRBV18	TGTGCCAGCTCGAACAGGGGGCTGAACACCGGGGAGCTGTTTTTT	CASSNRGLNTGELFF
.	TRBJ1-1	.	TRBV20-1	TGCAGTGCTAGCGTCCCGAGGGTAACTGAAGCTTTCTTT	CSASVPRVTEAFF
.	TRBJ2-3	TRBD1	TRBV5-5	TGTGCCAGCAGCTTCCGGGACAGGGGTGGGACAGATACGCAGTATTTT	CASSFRDRGGTDTQYF
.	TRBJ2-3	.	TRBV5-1	TGCGCCAGCAGCTTGGTCGAATACAGCACAGATACGCAGTATTTT	CASSLVEYSTDTQYF
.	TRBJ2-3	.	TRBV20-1	TGCAGTGCAGGCACCCGTGGCTTGGGGGATACGCAGTATTTT	CSAGTRGLGDTQYF
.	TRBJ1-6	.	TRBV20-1	TGCAGTGCTAGAGGGGATCCCTATAATTCACCCCTCCACTTT	CSARGDPYNSPLHF
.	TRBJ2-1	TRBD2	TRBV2	TGTGCCAGCAGTGTAACTAGCGGGAATCCCAATGAGCAGTTCTTC	CASSVTSGNPNEQFF
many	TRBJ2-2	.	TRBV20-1	TGCAGTGCCCTCAGGACAGCGAACACCGGGGAGCTGTTTTTT	CSALRTANTGELFF
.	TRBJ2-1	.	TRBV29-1	TGCAGCGTTGTCAGGGAAACCTACAATGAGCAGTTCTTC	CSVVRETYNEQFF
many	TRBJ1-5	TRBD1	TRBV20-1	TGCAGTGCTAGTGGGACAGTCAGCAATCAGCCCCAGCATTTT	CSASGTVSNQPQHF
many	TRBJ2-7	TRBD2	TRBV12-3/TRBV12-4	TGTGCCAGCAATCCGGGACTAGCGGGGGAGCAGTACTTC	CASNPGLAGEQYF